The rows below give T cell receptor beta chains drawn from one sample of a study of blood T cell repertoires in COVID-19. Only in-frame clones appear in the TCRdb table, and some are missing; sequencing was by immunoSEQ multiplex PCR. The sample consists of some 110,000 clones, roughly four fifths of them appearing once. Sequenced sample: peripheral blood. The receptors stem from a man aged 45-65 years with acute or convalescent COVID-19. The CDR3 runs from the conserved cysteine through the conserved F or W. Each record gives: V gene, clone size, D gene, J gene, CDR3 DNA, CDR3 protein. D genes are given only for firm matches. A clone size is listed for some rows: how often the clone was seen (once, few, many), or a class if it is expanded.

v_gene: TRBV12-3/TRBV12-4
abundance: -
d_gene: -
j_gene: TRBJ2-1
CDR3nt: TGTGCCAGCAGTTTAAACGGTCTTGAGCAGTTCTTC
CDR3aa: CASSLNGLEQFF

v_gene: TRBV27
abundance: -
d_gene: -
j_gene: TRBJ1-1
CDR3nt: TGTGCCAGCATGCCTGGATTCAGGGGTCGGCAAGCTTTCTTT
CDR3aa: CASMPGFRGRQAFF

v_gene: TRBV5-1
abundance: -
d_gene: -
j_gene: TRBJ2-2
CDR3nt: TGCGCCAGCAGCTTGGTTGAGAACGGGGAGCTGTTTTTT
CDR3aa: CASSLVENGELFF

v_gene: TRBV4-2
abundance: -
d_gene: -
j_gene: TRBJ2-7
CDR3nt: TGTGCCAGCAGCCCCTCTGGGGGAGGACCCACCTACGAGCAGTACTTC
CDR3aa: CASSPSGGGPTYEQYF

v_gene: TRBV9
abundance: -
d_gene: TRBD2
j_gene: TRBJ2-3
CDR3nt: TGTGCCAGCAGCGGGCTAAATAGCGGGGGGTGGGGCACAGATACGCAGTATTTT
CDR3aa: CASSGLNSGGWGTDTQYF

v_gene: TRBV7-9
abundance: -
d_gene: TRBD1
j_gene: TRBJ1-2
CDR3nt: TGTGCCAGCAGCGGAATGGCCGGGACAGGGCCCTATGGCTACACCTTC
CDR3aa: CASSGMAGTGPYGYTF

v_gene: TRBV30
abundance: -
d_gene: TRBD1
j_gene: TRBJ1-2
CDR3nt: TGTGCCTTTCTCCGGGACAGGGGTCTTGTTAACTATGGCTACACCTTC
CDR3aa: CAFLRDRGLVNYGYTF

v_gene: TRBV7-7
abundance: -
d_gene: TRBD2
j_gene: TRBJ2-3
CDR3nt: TGTGCCAGCAGCCAAGGACTAGCGAGCACAGATACGCAGTATTTT
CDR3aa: CASSQGLASTDTQYF

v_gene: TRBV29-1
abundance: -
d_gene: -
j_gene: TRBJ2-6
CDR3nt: TGCTGCGTTGCGTGTGGGGGCCCCTCGGGGGCCAACGTCCTGACTTTC
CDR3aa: CCVACGGPSGANVLTF

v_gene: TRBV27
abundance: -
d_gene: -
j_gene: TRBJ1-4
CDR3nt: TGTGCCAGCAGTTTGACAGAGGCAGAAAAACTGTTTTTT
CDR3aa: CASSLTEAEKLFF

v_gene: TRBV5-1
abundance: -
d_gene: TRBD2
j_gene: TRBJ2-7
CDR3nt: TGCGCCAGCAGCGCTAGCGGGGTTAGCTACGAGCAGTACTTC
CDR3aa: CASSASGVSYEQYF

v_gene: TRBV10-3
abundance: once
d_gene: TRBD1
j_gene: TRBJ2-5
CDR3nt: TGTGCCATCAGTTCACAATCAACAGGGGGCGCAGAGACCCAGTACTTC
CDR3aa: CAISSQSTGGAETQYF

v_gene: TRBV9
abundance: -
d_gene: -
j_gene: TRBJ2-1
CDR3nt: TGTGCCAGCAGCGTAGTAGTGGGAGGGGGCTACAATGAGCAGTTCTTC
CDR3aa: CASSVVVGGGYNEQFF